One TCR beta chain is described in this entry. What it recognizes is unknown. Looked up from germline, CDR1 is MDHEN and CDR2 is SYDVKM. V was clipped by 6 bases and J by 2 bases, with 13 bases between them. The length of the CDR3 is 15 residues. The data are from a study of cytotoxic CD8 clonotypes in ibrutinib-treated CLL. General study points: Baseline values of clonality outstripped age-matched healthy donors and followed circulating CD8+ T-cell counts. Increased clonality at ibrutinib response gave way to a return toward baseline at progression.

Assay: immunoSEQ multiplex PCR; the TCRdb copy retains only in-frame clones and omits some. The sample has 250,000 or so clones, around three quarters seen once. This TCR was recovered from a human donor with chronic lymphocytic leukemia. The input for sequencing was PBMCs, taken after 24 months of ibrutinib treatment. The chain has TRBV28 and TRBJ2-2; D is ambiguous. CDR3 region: CASSSRGANTGELFF. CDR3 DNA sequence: TGTGCCAGCAGCTCACGCGGCGCCAACACCGGGGAGCTGTTTTTT.